Listed below are T cell receptor beta chains from one sample, sequenced in a study of beta chain features in type 1 diabetes. Clones were sequenced by immunoSEQ multiplex PCR, and TCRdb holds only the in-frame ones, with some missing. The data show 600,000 to 650,000 clones, around 15% seen once. What was sequenced was naive CD4+ T cells from blood. These receptors were taken from a man aged 18 to 30 in good health. Each CDR3 is given with its conserved first and last residue. A D gene is named only where the DNA matches it firmly. Clone sizes are given selectively: once, few, many, or a class where the clone is expanded.

TGCGCCGGAAGACCCTTACCTGGGGCCAACGTCCTGACTTTC | CAGRPLPGANVLTF | NA | TRBJ2-6 | TRBV5-1 | few
TGTGCCAGCAGTTTATCGCTACCCGGGACAGGGAAGTCTGGCTACACCTTC | CASSLSLPGTGKSGYTF | TRBD1 | TRBJ1-2 | TRBV27 | NA
TGTGCCAAGTCAGGGCCGCAACCGGGGAACTATGGCTACACCTTC | CAKSGPQPGNYGYTF | NA | TRBJ1-2 | TRBV7-2 | few
TGTGCCAGCAGCCGCGACCGGAGCAGGGGGATCTACGAGCAGTACTTC | CASSRDRSRGIYEQYF | TRBD1 | TRBJ2-7 | TRBV7-9 | few
TGTGCCAGCAGTGCCCGATGGGCTGGGCAGCCCCAGCATTTT | CASSARWAGQPQHF | NA | TRBJ1-5 | TRBV25-1 | few
TGTGCCAGCTCAACTCTTAGCGGGAGTAGGGATGAGCAGTTCTTC | CASSTLSGSRDEQFF | TRBD2 | TRBJ2-1 | TRBV18 | many
TGCGCCAGCAGCTTGACCGGGAGTACAGAGACCCAGTACTTC | CASSLTGSTETQYF | NA | TRBJ2-5 | TRBV5-1 | once
TGTGCCAGCAGCCAAGAAGGGCCCCGGCAGGGGCGCCATGAAAAACTGTTTTTT | CASSQEGPRQGRHEKLFF | NA | TRBJ1-4 | TRBV4-2 | NA
TGCGCCAGCAGCCAAGATTATTGGGGCGGAAACTCCTACGAGCAGTACTTC | CASSQDYWGGNSYEQYF | NA | TRBJ2-7 | TRBV4-1 | NA
TGCGCCAGCAGCACCCCGGGACTAGCGGGATCCAATGAGCAGTTCTTC | CASSTPGLAGSNEQFF | TRBD2 | TRBJ2-1 | TRBV5-1 | few
TGTGCCAGCAGCTTAGTAAGCTACGAGCAGTACTTC | CASSLVSYEQYF | NA | TRBJ2-7 | TRBV7-9 | few
TGTGCCAGCATGGGGTTTGGGAATCAGCCCCAGCATTTT | CASMGFGNQPQHF | NA | TRBJ1-5 | TRBV28 | NA
TGTGCCAGCAGTTTATCAGGGGCGGGAAGGCCCCGATTTTCCTACAATGAGCAGTTCTTC | CASSLSGAGRPRFSYNEQFF | NA | TRBJ2-1 | TRBV28 | few
TGTGCCAGCTCAGGACAGACATACACCGGGGAGCTGTTTTTT | CASSGQTYTGELFF | NA | TRBJ2-2 | TRBV18 | NA
TGTGCCAGCAGCGTAGGCTCCAGCACAGATACGCAGTATTTT | CASSVGSSTDTQYF | NA | TRBJ2-3 | TRBV7-2 | few
TGTGCCAGCAGCAAAACCCTGCAGAACACTGAAGCTTTCTTT | CASSKTLQNTEAFF | NA | TRBJ1-1 | TRBV11-2 | few
TGTGCCAGCAGTGAATCCCCTAGCGACCAAGAGACCCAGTACTTC | CASSESPSDQETQYF | NA | TRBJ2-5 | TRBV9 | few
TGTGCCAGCAGCCCCGGAGAGGGTGCCACAGATACGCAGTATTTT | CASSPGEGATDTQYF | NA | TRBJ2-3 | TRBV7-9 | few
TGTGCCAGCAGTCCCACCCGGGGCACCGGGGAGCTGTTTTTT | CASSPTRGTGELFF | NA | TRBJ2-2 | TRBV7-2 | few
TGTGCCTGCACTAAGCGGGGGCTGAACACCGGGGAGCTGTTTTTT | CACTKRGLNTGELFF | TRBD2 | TRBJ2-2 | TRBV30 | NA
TGCGCCAGCAGCCAGGGAGGACAGGGCGGAGGGCAGTACTTC | CASSQGGQGGGQYF | TRBD1 | TRBJ2-7 | TRBV4-1 | NA
TGTGCCAGCAGCTTAGGGGCAGAGAGCAATCAGCCCCAGCATTTT | CASSLGAESNQPQHF | NA | TRBJ1-5 | TRBV7-9 | NA
TGCGCCAGCAGCCAAGAATTGTGGGAGACCCAGTACTTC | CASSQELWETQYF | NA | TRBJ2-5 | TRBV4-3 | NA
TGTGCCAGCAGCTCCCCGGGACTTGCCCTTGTAGACTACGAGCAGTACTTC | CASSSPGLALVDYEQYF | NA | TRBJ2-7 | TRBV7-3 | NA
TGTGCCAGCAGACTCGGGGCCCTGGGGCAAGAGACCCAGTACTTC | CASRLGALGQETQYF | NA | TRBJ2-5 | TRBV28 | few
TGCGCCAGCAGCCAAGAACCGGTGGCTATCGGCCAGCCCCAGCATTTT | CASSQEPVAIGQPQHF | NA | TRBJ1-5 | TRBV4-3 | NA
TGCGCCTCACAGGCCGGGTCCTCTGGGGCCAACGTCCTGACTTTC | CASQAGSSGANVLTF | NA | TRBJ2-6 | TRBV5-1 | few
TGTGCCAGCAGTCACAGGGGGCCGTGGACCGAGACCCAGTACTTC | CASSHRGPWTETQYF | TRBD1 | TRBJ2-5 | TRBV25-1 | NA
TGCGCCAGCAGCTTGGCCCTTTTCCAGGGCTATAATTCACCCCTCCACTTT | CASSLALFQGYNSPLHF | NA | TRBJ1-6 | TRBV5-1 | NA
TGTGCCTGGAGCCGCGGGACAGGGAAAGGGTATGGCTACACCTTC | CAWSRGTGKGYGYTF | TRBD1 | TRBJ1-2 | TRBV30 | NA
TGTGCCAGCAGTGAATCAGGCAGGGGGCCCGCAGGGTACGAGCAGTACTTC | CASSESGRGPAGYEQYF | TRBD1 | TRBJ2-7 | TRBV25-1 | few
TGTGCCAGCAGCTTGGATCACTATGGCTACACCTTC | CASSLDHYGYTF | NA | TRBJ1-2 | TRBV5-6 | NA
TGTGCCTGGAGACGGGGTGGCACAGGGGGAGGCGAGCAGTACTTC | CAWRRGGTGGGEQYF | TRBD1 | TRBJ2-7 | TRBV30 | NA
TGTGCCAGCAGCTTACATCAGGGGCCCTACGAGCAGTACTTC | CASSLHQGPYEQYF | NA | TRBJ2-7 | TRBV7-2 | few
TGTGCCAGCTCACAAGACAGGTCGGAGACCCAGTACTTC | CASSQDRSETQYF | NA | TRBJ2-5 | TRBV18 | few